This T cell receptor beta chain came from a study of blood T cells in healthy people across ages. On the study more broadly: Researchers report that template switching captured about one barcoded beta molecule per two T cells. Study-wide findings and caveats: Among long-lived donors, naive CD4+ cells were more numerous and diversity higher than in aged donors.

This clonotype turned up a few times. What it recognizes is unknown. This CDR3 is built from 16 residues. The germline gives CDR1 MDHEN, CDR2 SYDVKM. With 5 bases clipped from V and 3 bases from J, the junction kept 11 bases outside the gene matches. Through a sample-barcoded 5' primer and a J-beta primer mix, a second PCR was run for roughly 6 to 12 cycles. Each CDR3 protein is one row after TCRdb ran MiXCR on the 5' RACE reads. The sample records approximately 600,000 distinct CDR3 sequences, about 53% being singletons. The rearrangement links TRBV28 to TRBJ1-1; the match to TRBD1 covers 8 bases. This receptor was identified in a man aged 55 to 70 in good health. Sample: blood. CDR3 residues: CASSPWTGRGDTEAFF. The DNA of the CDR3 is TGTGCCAGCAGTCCTTGGACAGGGCGTGGGGACACTGAAGCTTTCTTT.